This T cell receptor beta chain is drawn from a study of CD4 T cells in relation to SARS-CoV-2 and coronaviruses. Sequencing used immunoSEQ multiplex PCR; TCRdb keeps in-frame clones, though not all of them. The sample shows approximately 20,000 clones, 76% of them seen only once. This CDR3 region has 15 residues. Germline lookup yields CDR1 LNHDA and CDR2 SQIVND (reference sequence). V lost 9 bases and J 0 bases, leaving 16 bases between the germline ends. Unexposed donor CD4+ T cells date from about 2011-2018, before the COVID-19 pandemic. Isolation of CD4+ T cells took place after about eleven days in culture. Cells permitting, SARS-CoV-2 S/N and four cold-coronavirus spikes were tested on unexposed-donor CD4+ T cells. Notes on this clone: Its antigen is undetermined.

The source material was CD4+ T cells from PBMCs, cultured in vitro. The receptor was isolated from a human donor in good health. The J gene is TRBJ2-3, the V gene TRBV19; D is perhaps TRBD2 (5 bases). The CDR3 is CASRQDRGSTDTQYF. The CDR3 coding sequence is TGTGCCAGCCGCCAGGACCGAGGGAGCACAGATACGCAGTATTTT. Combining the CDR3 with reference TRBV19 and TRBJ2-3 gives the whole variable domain DGGITQSPKYLFRKEGQNVTLSCEQNLNHDAMYWYRQDPGQGLRLIYYSQIVNDFQKGDIAEGYSVSREKKESFPLTVTSAQKNPTAFYLCASRQDRGSTDTQYFGPGTRLTVL.